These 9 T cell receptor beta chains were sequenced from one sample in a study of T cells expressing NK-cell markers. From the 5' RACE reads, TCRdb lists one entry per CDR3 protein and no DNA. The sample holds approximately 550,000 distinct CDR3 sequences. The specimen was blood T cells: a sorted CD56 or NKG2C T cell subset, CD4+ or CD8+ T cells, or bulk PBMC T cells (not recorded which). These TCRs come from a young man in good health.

The CDR3 loop is CASSAPTEIEPGAGELFF. The chain carries TRBV6-1 and TRBJ2-2; TCRdb's D gene call, TRBD1, goes unchecked for lack of DNA. Germline assignment: CDR1 MNHNS and CDR2 SASEGT. There are 18 residues in the CDR3.

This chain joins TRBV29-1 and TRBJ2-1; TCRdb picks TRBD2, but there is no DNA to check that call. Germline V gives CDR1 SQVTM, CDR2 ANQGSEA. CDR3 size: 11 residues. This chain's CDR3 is CSVGGLLRSFF.

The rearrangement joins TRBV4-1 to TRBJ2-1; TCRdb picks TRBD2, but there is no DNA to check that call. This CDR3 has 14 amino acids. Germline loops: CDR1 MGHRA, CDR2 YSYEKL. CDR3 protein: CASTDIRRVNEQFF.

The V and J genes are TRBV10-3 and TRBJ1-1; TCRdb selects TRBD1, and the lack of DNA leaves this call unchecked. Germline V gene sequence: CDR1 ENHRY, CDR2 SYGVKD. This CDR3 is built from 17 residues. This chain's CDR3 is CAINHPDRVGMNTEAFF.

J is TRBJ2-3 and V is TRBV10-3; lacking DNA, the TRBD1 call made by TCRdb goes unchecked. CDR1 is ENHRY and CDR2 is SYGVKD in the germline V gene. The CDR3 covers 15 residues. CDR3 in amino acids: CAISEKRRGSDTQYF.

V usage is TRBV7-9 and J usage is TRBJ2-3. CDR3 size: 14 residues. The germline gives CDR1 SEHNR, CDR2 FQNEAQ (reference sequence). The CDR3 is CASSLLRTTDTQYF.

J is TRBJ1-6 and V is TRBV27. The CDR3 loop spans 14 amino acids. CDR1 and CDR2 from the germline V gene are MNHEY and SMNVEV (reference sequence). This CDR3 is CASSLEARRSPLHF.

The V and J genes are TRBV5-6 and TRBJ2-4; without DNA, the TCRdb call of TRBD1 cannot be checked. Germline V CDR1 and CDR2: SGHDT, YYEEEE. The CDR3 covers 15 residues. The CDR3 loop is CASSLEVGVQNIQYF.

This CDR3 is CASSIRQLSSYNEQFF. The chain employs TRBV14 and TRBJ2-1; TCRdb calls TRBD1, which cannot be checked without DNA. Germline V CDR1 and CDR2: SGHDN, FVKESK. This CDR3 comprises 16 residues. Together with reference TRBV14 and TRBJ2-1, the CDR3 gives the full variable domain: EAGVTQFPSHSVIEKGQTVTLRCDPISGHDNLYWYRRVMGKEIKFLLHFVKESKQDESGMPNNRFLAERTGGTYSTLKVQPAELEDSGVYFCASSIRQLSSYNEQFFGPGTRLTVL.